These 25 T cell receptor beta chains share one sample of origin, sequenced in a study of T cell repertoires in cytomegalovirus infection. TCRdb analysed the reads with MiXCR anew, one entry per CDR3 protein. This table holds tens of thousands of distinct CDR3 sequences, under 25% found once. These receptors are not linked to any known antigen. The sequenced material came from PBMCs, sequenced either directly or after in vitro stimulation (not recorded which). Receptor source: a human donor in good health (CMV status not recorded). Some clones in this sample may be carry-over from other donors' samples.

This clonotype was picked up a small number of times. V gene TRBV28 combines with J gene TRBJ2-5; perhaps TRBD1 as D (5 bases). Germline V lookup: CDR1 MDHEN, CDR2 SYDVKM. The CDR3 has 17 residues. The germline V and J ends were trimmed by 5 bases and 0 bases, with 19 bases remaining between them. The CDR3 region has the DNA TGTGCCAGCAGTCCGCGGACCGGACCAGGGTACCAAGAGACCCAGTACTTC. It translates to CASSPRTGPGYQETQYF. Based on the CDR3 plus reference TRBV28 and TRBJ2-5, the full variable domain is DVKVTQSSRYLVKRTGEKVFLECVQDMDHENMFWYRQDPGLGLRLIYFSYDVKMKEKGDIPEGYSVSREKKERFSLILESASTNQTSMYLCASSPRTGPGYQETQYFGPGTRLLVL.

This sequence joins TRBV19 and TRBJ2-7; 8 nucleotides align to TRBD1. V shed 3 bases, J shed 3 bases, and the junction held 1 base outside the gene matches. The CDR3 length is 13 residues. CDR1 and CDR2 from the germline V gene are LNHDA and SQIVND (reference sequence). The CDR3 sequence is CASSIGTGYEQYF. The CDR3 DNA is TGTGCCAGTAGTATTGGGACAGGCTACGAGCAGTACTTC.

This clonotype was seen a few times. The J gene is TRBJ2-3, the V gene TRBV11-2; D remains ambiguous. Germline loops: CDR1 SGHAT, CDR2 FQNNGV. The V gene lost 0 bases and the J gene lost 4 bases, with 5 bases spanning the gap. The CDR3 spans 13 residues. For the CDR3, the DNA is TGTGCCAGCAGCTTAGATTTGGCAGATACGCAGTATTTT. It codes for CASSLDLADTQYF.

This clonotype occurred a few times. The J gene is TRBJ2-1, the V gene TRBV6-2 or TRBV6-3; tentative D call: TRBD2 (6 bases). Germline V gene sequence: CDR1 MNHEY, CDR2 SVGEGT. Trimming took off 0 bases at V and 1 base at J, with 10 bases between the two ends. CDR3 length: 16 amino acids. Here the CDR3 DNA reads TGTGCCAGCAGTTACTCGACCCGGGGGTCCTACAATGAGCAGTTCTTC. Translated, it gives CASSYSTRGSYNEQFF.

The chain uses TRBV5-1 and TRBJ2-7; 10 positions agree with TRBD2. The germline V gene encodes CDR1 SGHRS and CDR2 YFSETQ. This CDR3 is 14 amino acids long. In DNA, the CDR3 is TGCTCCTGGAACAGCGGGAGGGTTTACTACGAGCAGTACTTC. Its protein is CSWNSGRVYYEQYF.

The chain recombines TRBV6-2 or TRBV6-3 with TRBJ1-5; possibly TRBD1 for D (6 bases). Trimming shortened V by 10 bases and J by 3 bases, and 16 bases separated the two germline ends. CDR1 and CDR2 (germline): MNHEY, SVGEGT. This CDR3 is 14 amino acids long. CDR3 amino acids: CAIAKPGANQPQHF. CDR3 nucleotide sequence: TGTGCCATTGCGAAACCAGGGGCCAATCAGCCCCAGCATTTT.

Ten or more counts support this clonotype. This chain connects TRBV6-1 to TRBJ2-5, with D unresolved. V gave up 7 bases and J gave up 1 base, with 10 bases separating them. CDR1 and CDR2 from the germline V gene are MNHNS and SASEGT. CDR3 length: 13 amino acids. CDR3 coding DNA: TGTGCCAGCAAAACGGCTAGCCAAGAGACCCAGTACTTC. Protein: CASKTASQETQYF.

This clonotype has just a few counts. The chain has TRBV5-4 and TRBJ2-2; D unclear. The CDR3 covers 14 residues. The germline CDR1 and CDR2 sequences are SGHNT and YYREEE (reference sequence). V was cut by 4 bases and J by 1 base, with 8 bases left in between. The CDR3 loop is CASSVGLNTGELFF. The CDR3 region has the DNA TGTGCCAGCAGCGTGGGCCTGAACACCGGGGAGCTGTTTTTT.

J is TRBJ2-4 and V is TRBV28, with D perhaps TRBD1 (6 bases). V was trimmed by 2 bases and J by 0 bases, leaving 17 bases between them. The length of the CDR3 is 18 residues. The germline gives CDR1 MDHEN, CDR2 SYDVKM. In nucleotides, the CDR3 is TGTGCCAGCAGTTTAAACTCACAGGGCTCCTTAGCCAAAAACATTCAGTACTTC. Residues: CASSLNSQGSLAKNIQYF.

The rearrangement joins TRBV19 to TRBJ2-3, with 10 nucleotides matching TRBD2. CDR3 length equals 15 residues. Germline V gene sequence: CDR1 LNHDA, CDR2 SQIVND (reference sequence). J gave up 2 bases and V 6 bases, and 5 bases lay outside the gene matches. CDR3 sequence reads: CASRGLARTTDTQYF. The CDR3 DNA reads as TGTGCCAGTAGGGGACTAGCGCGGACCACAGATACGCAGTATTTT.

This clonotype was counted only a few times. The rearrangement joins TRBV18 to TRBJ2-1; 9 bases are a match to TRBD2. The germline CDR1 and CDR2 sequences are KGHSH and LQKENI. Germline trimming cut 3 bases from V and 10 bases from J; bases unmatched to any gene: 13. The CDR3 totals 16 residues. The CDR3 DNA is TGTGCCAGCTCACCGCCGGGACTAGCCCCAATCAGGGAGCAGTTCTTC. Its translation is CASSPPGLAPIREQFF.

This clonotype was detected ten times or more. V is TRBV7-6 and J is TRBJ2-1; TRBD2 matches 9 bases. V dropped 4 bases and J dropped 9; count of bases not matched to a gene: 7. CDR3 length: 14 amino acids. CDR1 is SGHVS and CDR2 is FNYEAQ in the germline V gene. For the CDR3, the DNA is TGTGCCAGCAGCTCTAGCGGGACGTACGGTGAGCAGTTCTTC. Protein sequence: CASSSSGTYGEQFF.

V and J are TRBV20-1 and TRBJ2-7; TRBD2 agrees at 11 bases. The CDR3 is made up of 14 amino acids. Losses at the gene ends were 6 bases for V and 6 bases for J; bases not matched to a gene: 10. Germline CDR1 DFQATT, CDR2 SNEGSKA (reference sequence). This CDR3 is CSAQILAGEGEQYF. Here the CDR3 DNA reads TGCAGTGCGCAAATACTAGCGGGAGAAGGCGAGCAGTACTTC.

This clonotype appeared a few times. The V and J genes are TRBV18 and TRBJ1-1, with D uncertain. Germline V gene lookup returns CDR1 KGHSH and CDR2 LQKENI. V was shortened by 0 bases and J by 1 base, with 12 bases between the two germline ends. This CDR3 spans 16 amino acids. Here the CDR3 reads CASSPPYGRRNTEAFF. The CDR3 coding sequence is TGTGCCAGCTCACCACCGTACGGCCGCCGGAACACTGAAGCTTTCTTT.

This clonotype was observed a handful of times. The chain employs TRBV18 and TRBJ1-6; D might be TRBD1 (6 bases). Germline CDR1 and CDR2: KGHSH and LQKENI. The V end was cut by 2 bases, the J end by 10 bases, with 12 bases between. The CDR3 is 14 amino acids. The CDR3 protein is CASSPKQGVSPLHF. CDR3 sequence (DNA): TGTGCCAGCTCACCAAAACAGGGAGTCTCACCCCTCCACTTT. Supplemented by reference TRBV18 and TRBJ1-6, the full variable domain reads NAGVMQNPRHLVRRRGQEARLRCSPMKGHSHVYWYRQLPEEGLKFMVYLQKENIIDESGMPKERFSAEFPKEGPSILRIQQVVRGDSAAYFCASSPKQGVSPLHFGNGTRLTVT.

This clonotype was counted only a few times. This chain joins TRBV29-1 and TRBJ2-3; 9 nucleotides agree with TRBD2. Unmatched junction bases numbered 8, after V lost 4 bases and J lost 6 bases. CDR1 and CDR2 from the germline V gene are SQVTM and ANQGSEA. There are 14 residues in the CDR3. The CDR3 is CSVGAGGPGDTQYF. CDR3 DNA sequence: TGCAGCGTTGGTGCGGGAGGGCCAGGTGATACGCAGTATTTT.

The table lists this clonotype with a few counts. This chain uses TRBV5-1 with TRBJ2-1; D could derive from TRBD1 or TRBD2 (5 bases each). Germline V gene data show CDR1 as SGHRS and CDR2 as YFSETQ. Trimming left V 0 bases short and J 6 bases short, with 10 bases between. This CDR3 contains 14 residues. This chain's CDR3 is CASSLDGGGNEQFF. The CDR3 bases are TGCGCCAGCAGCTTGGATGGGGGTGGCAATGAGCAGTTCTTC.

The sample holds a few counts of this clonotype. The chain is built from TRBV3-1 and TRBJ1-1; 7 positions agree with TRBD1. The germline V gene encodes CDR1 LGHDT and CDR2 YNNKEL (reference sequence). Losses at the gene ends were 1 base for V and 11 bases for J; bases not matched to a gene: 13. The CDR3 has 15 amino acids. CDR3: CASSQASGEGADAFF. The DNA for the CDR3 is TGTGCCAGCAGCCAAGCCTCGGGGGAGGGGGCGGACGCTTTCTTT.

This clonotype was recorded many times. The chain employs TRBV7-2 and TRBJ2-1, with 9 nucleotides matching TRBD2. V gave up 1 base and J gave up 8 bases; unmatched junction bases: 9. This CDR3 is built from 16 residues. CDR1 is SGHTA and CDR2 is FQGNSA in the germline V gene. CDR3 sequence: CASSLVSGGPPDEQFF. CDR3 coding DNA: TGTGCCAGCAGCTTAGTCAGCGGGGGGCCCCCCGATGAGCAGTTCTTC.

This chain uses TRBV6-5 with TRBJ2-7; the D is unclear. Germline loops: CDR1 MNHEY, CDR2 SVGAGI. The CDR3 extends over 14 amino acids. The V end lost 2 bases, the J end lost 6 bases, and 14 bases lay between the germline ends. The CDR3 loop is CASSYVSSISEQYF. The CDR3 DNA follows: TGTGCCAGCAGTTACGTCTCCTCCATAAGCGAGCAGTACTTC.

This clonotype was observed a handful of times. This CDR3 is CASSPLGGRDQPQHF. The CDR3 DNA follows: TGTGCCAGCTCCCCCTTGGGGGGGCGAGATCAGCCCCAGCATTTT. The chain combines TRBV18 with TRBJ1-5; D may be TRBD1 (6 bases). The CDR3 sequence is 15 residues long. Trimming left V 6 bases short and J 5 bases short, with 17 bases between. The germline V gene has CDR1 KGHSH and CDR2 LQKENI. The whole variable domain, filled in from reference TRBV18 and TRBJ1-5, reads NAGVMQNPRHLVRRRGQEARLRCSPMKGHSHVYWYRQLPEEGLKFMVYLQKENIIDESGMPKERFSAEFPKEGPSILRIQQVVRGDSAAYFCASSPLGGRDQPQHFGDGTRLSIL.

The gene calls are TRBV5-4 and TRBJ2-5; 13 bases fit TRBD2. The CDR3 consists of 16 residues. With V trimmed by 2 bases and J by 2 bases, 3 bases remained unmatched. Germline assignment: CDR1 SGHNT and CDR2 YYREEE (reference sequence). This CDR3 is CASSLQLAGGQETQYF. The CDR3 nucleotides read TGTGCCAGCAGCTTACAACTAGCGGGAGGGCAAGAGACCCAGTACTTC.

In this sample, this clonotype turned up a few times. The genes are TRBV19 and TRBJ2-5; a weak D match, TRBD2 (5 bases). The CDR3 consists of 12 residues. Trimming shortened V by 7 bases and J by 1 base, and 7 bases separated the two germline ends. Germline lookup yields CDR1 LNHDA and CDR2 SQIVND (reference sequence). CDR3 nucleotide sequence: TGTGCCAGTATGAGCGGCCAAGAGACCCAGTACTTC. Translation: CASMSGQETQYF.

The J gene is TRBJ2-7, the V gene TRBV7-8; D is perhaps TRBD2 (7 bases). Germline CDR1 SGHVS, CDR2 FQNEAQ. The CDR3 extends over 15 amino acids. Written as DNA, the CDR3 is TGTGCCAGCAGCTTAGGGGGGGGGGGGGGGGGCGAGCAGTACGTG. It encodes CASSLGGGGGGEQYV.

This clonotype was counted a few times. CDR3 sequence: CASSLGDGQRISYNSPLHF. As DNA, the CDR3 is TGTGCCAGCAGCTTAGGAGACGGACAGAGGATCTCCTATAATTCACCCCTCCACTTT. The chain recombines TRBV7-4 with TRBJ1-6, with a tentative D call TRBD1 (6 bases). The CDR3 is 19 residues long. Trimming removed 1 base at V and 0 bases at J, with 16 bases between. In germline, CDR1 is SGHVT, CDR2 SQSDAQ.